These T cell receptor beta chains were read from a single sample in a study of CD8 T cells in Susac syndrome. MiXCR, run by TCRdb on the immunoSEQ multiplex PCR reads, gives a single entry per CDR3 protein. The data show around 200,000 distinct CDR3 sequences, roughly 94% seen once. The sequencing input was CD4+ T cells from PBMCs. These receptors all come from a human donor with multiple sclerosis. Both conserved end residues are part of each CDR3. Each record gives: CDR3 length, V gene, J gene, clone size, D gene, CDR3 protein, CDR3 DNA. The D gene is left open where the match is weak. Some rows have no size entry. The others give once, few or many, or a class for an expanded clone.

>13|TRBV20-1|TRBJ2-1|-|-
CSARVGLGHEQFF
TGCAGTGCTAGAGTTGGTTTAGGGCATGAGCAGTTCTTC
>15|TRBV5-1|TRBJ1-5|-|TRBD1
CASSEQGANNQPQHF
TGCGCCAGCAGCGAACAGGGGGCGAATAATCAGCCCCAGCATTTT
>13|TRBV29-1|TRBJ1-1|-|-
CSVLRGAGTEAFF
TGCAGCGTTCTACGAGGGGCTGGAACTGAAGCTTTCTTT
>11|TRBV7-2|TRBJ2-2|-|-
CASSFFGELFF
TGTGCCAGCAGCTTTTTCGGGGAGCTGTTTTTT
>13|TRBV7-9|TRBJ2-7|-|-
CASSSQGRYEQYF
TGTGCCAGCAGCTCGCAGGGGCGATACGAGCAGTACTTC
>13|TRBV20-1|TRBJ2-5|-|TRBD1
CSARDRGQETQYF
TGCAGTGCTCGGGACAGGGGGCAGGAGACCCAGTACTTC
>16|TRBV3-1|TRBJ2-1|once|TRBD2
CASSHGLAGHYNEQFF
TGTGCCAGCAGCCACGGACTAGCGGGACACTACAATGAGCAGTTCTTC
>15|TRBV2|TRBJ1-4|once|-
CASSEQLLTEGKLFF
TGTGCCAGCAGTGAGCAATTACTGACGGAGGGGAAACTGTTTTTT
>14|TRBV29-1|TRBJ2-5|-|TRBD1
CSVGSGGLGETQYF
TGCAGCGTGGGCTCAGGGGGCTTAGGGGAGACCCAGTACTTC
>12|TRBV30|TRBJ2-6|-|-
CAWGFGANVLTF
TGTGCCTGGGGGTTTGGGGCCAACGTCCTGACTTTC
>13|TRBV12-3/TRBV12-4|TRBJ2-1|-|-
CASSLEAGTEQFF
TGTGCCAGCAGTTTAGAGGCAGGGACTGAGCAGTTCTTC
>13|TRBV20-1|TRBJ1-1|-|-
CSARDLGNTEAFF
TGCAGTGCTAGAGATTTGGGGAACACTGAAGCTTTCTTT
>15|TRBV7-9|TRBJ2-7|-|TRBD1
CASSLDGQGIYEQYF
TGTGCCAGCAGCTTAGACGGACAGGGAATCTACGAGCAGTACTTC
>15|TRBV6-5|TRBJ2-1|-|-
CASSYLAGVGNEQFF
TGTGCCAGCAGTTACTTGGCCGGCGTGGGCAATGAGCAGTTCTTC
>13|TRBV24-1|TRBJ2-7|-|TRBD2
CATSEGEGYEQYF
TGTGCCACCAGTGAGGGGGAGGGCTACGAGCAGTACTTC
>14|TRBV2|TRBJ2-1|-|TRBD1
CASGRDRGYNEQFF
TGTGCCAGCGGCCGGGACAGGGGTTACAATGAGCAGTTCTTC
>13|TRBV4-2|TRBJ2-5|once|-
CASSQVETETQYF
TGTGCCAGCAGCCAAGTTGAGACGGAGACCCAGTACTTC
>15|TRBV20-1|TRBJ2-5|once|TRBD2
CSARDSGVIQETQYF
TGCAGTGCTAGAGATAGCGGGGTTATCCAAGAGACCCAGTACTTC
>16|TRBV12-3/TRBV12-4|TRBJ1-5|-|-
CASSFGGTASNQPQHF
TGTGCCAGCAGTTTCGGGGGTACGGCGAGCAATCAGCCCCAGCATTTT
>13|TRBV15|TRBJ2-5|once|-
CATSRDLAETQYF
TGTGCCACCAGCAGAGATCTAGCGGAGACCCAGTACTTC
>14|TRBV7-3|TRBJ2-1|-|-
CASSLGTAVAGQFF
TGTGCCAGCAGCTTAGGGACCGCAGTAGCAGGGCAGTTCTTC
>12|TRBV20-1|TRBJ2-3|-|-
CSARWGTDTQYF
TGCAGTGCTAGATGGGGCACAGATACGCAGTATTTT
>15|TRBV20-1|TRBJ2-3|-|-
CSAGGRGVGTDTQYF
TGCAGTGCTGGGGGCCGGGGAGTCGGCACAGATACGCAGTATTTT
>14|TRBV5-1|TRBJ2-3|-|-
CASRRGGSTDTQYF
TGCGCCAGCAGGCGAGGCGGGAGCACAGATACGCAGTATTTT
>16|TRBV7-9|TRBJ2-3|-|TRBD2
CASSFGTSGRTDTQYF
TGTGCCAGCAGCTTCGGGACTAGCGGTCGCACAGATACGCAGTATTTT
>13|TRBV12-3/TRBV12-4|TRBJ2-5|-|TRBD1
CASSRGDRETQYF
TGTGCCAGCAGCCGTGGGGACAGAGAGACCCAGTACTTC
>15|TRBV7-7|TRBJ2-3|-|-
CASSSGLTPGNTQYF
TGTGCTAGCAGCTCGGGCCTCACCCCGGGGAATACGCAGTATTTT
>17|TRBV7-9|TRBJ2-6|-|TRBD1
CASSWGQASSGANVLTF
TGTGCCAGCAGCTGGGGACAGGCGAGCTCTGGGGCCAACGTCCTGACTTTC
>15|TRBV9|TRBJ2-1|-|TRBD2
CASSVGLAGAGEQFF
TGTGCCAGCAGCGTAGGTCTAGCGGGGGCCGGAGAGCAGTTCTTC
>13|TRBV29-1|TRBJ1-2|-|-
CSVEILEFNGYTF
TGCAGCGTTGAAATATTAGAATTCAATGGCTACACCTTC
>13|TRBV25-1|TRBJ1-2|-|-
CASSEAGFGGYTF
TGTGCCAGCAGTGAGGCAGGGTTCGGTGGCTACACCTTC
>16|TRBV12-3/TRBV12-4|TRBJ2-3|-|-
CASSLARGRSTDTQYF
TGTGCCAGCAGTTTAGCTCGGGGCAGGAGCACAGATACGCAGTATTTT
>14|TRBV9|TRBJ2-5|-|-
CASSVGAGEETQYF
TGTGCCAGCAGCGTAGGGGCAGGGGAAGAGACCCAGTACTTC
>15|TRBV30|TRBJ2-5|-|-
CAWSVPGGGGETQYF
TGTGCCTGGAGTGTACCAGGGGGGGGTGGAGAGACCCAGTACTTC
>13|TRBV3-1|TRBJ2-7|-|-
CASSPSDRSEQYF
TGTGCCAGCAGCCCTTCCGACCGAAGCGAGCAGTACTTC
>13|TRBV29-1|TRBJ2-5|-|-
CSVWTPPTETQYF
TGCAGCGTTTGGACACCTCCTACTGAGACCCAGTACTTC
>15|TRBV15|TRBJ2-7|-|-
CATSRQSPVTERQYF
TGTGCCACCAGCAGACAAAGTCCAGTAACCGAACGGCAGTACTTC
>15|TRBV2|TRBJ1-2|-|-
CASSAREQRSYGYTF
TGTGCCAGCAGTGCCCGGGAACAACGGAGCTATGGCTACACCTTC
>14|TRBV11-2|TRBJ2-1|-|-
CASRGGGSYNEQFF
TGTGCCAGCAGGGGGGGAGGCTCCTACAATGAGCAGTTCTTC
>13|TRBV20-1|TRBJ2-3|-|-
CSAGLGWGDTQYF
TGCAGTGCGGGGTTGGGGTGGGGAGATACGCAGTATTTT
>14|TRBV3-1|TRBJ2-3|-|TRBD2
CASSPRDGRDTQYF
TGTGCCAGCAGCCCTCGCGACGGGAGGGATACGCAGTATTTT
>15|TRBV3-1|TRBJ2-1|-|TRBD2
CASSRTSGGAGEQFF
TGTGCCAGCAGCCGTACTAGCGGGGGGGCCGGAGAGCAGTTCTTC
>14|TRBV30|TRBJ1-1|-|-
CAWSALQANTEAFF
TGTGCCTGGAGTGCCCTACAGGCGAACACTGAAGCTTTCTTT
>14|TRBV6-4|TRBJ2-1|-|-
CASSVWQKDNEQFF
TGTGCCAGCAGTGTTTGGCAGAAAGACAATGAGCAGTTCTTC
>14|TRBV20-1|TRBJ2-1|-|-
CSASRRSSYNEQFF
TGCAGTGCTAGTAGGAGGAGCTCCTACAATGAGCAGTTCTTC
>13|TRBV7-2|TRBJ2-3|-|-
CASSLTREDTQYF
TGTGCCAGCAGCCTAACTCGGGAAGATACGCAGTATTTT
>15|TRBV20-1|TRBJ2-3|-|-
CSVDPEGGITDTQYF
TGCAGTGTTGACCCCGAGGGGGGAATCACAGATACGCAGTATTTT
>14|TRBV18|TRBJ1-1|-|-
CASSRDGVNTEAFF
TGTGCCAGCTCTCGGGACGGAGTGAACACTGAAGCTTTCTTT
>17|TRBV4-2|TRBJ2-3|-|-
CASSHLIGDSITDTQYF
TGTGCCAGCAGCCACCTCATTGGGGACTCTATAACAGATACGCAGTATTTT
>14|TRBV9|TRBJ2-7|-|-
CASSVALGSYEQYF
TGTGCCAGCAGCGTAGCCCTGGGCTCCTACGAGCAGTACTTC
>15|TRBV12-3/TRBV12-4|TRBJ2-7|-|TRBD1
CASRPHGTGLREQYF
TGTGCCAGCCGACCCCATGGGACAGGGCTTAGGGAGCAGTACTTC